This T cell receptor (beta chain) was retrieved from a study of T cell repertoires in cytomegalovirus infection. The overall study: Through public TCR beta signatures, both CMV infection and matching HLA type were indicated.

The study's findings and limits: Cumulative frequency (of public TCR beta family members) identified carriers of CMV plus the relevant HLA. Clonotypes of TCR beta that were HLA-C-restricted and CMV-specific dominated the ex vivo response.

Germline-derived CDR1 and CDR2 are SGHTA and FQGNSA. The V end was cut by 1 base, the J end by 5 bases, with 15 bases between. CDR3 length equals 15 residues. This clonotype has ten or more counts. Its antigen is currently unknown. Via MiXCR, TCRdb re-called the reads, giving one row per CDR3 protein. The data hold hundreds of thousands of distinct CDR3 sequences, with about a sixth observed a single time. The sequence was obtained from a human donor in good health (CMV status not recorded). Some clones in this sample may be carry-over from other donors' samples. V usage is TRBV7-2 and J usage is TRBJ2-7; D perhaps matches TRBD2 (5 bases). Input material: PBMCs. The chain's CDR3 is CASSLVASPGHEQYF. DNA for the CDR3: TGTGCCAGCAGCTTAGTGGCTAGCCCGGGCCACGAGCAGTACTTC.